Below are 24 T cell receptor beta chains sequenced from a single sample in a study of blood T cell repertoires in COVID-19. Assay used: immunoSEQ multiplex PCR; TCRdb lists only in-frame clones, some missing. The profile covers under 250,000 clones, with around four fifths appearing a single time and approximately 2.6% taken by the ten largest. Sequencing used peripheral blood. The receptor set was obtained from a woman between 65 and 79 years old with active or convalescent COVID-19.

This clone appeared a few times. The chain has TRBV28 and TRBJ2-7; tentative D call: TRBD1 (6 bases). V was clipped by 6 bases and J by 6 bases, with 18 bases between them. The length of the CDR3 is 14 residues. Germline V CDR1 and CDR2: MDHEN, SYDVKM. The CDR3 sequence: CASSLQGHTLEQYF. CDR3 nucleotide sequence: TGTGCCAGCAGCCTCCAGGGACACACCCTCGAGCAGTACTTC.

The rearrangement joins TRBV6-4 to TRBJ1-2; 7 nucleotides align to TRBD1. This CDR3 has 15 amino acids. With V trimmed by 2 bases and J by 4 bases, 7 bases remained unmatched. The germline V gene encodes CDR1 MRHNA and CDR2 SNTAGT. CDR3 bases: TGTGCCAGCAGTGACGGGAACAGGGGCATCTATGGCTACACCTTC. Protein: CASSDGNRGIYGYTF.

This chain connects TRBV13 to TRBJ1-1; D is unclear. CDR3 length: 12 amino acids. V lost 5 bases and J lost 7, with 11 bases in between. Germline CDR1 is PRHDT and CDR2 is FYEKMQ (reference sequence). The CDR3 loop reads CASSPGLGEAFF. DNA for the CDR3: TGTGCCAGCAGCCCGGGGTTAGGTGAAGCTTTCTTT.

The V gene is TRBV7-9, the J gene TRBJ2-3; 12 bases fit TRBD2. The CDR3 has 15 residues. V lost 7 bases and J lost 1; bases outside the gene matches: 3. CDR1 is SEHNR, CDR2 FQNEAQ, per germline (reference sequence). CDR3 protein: CASNRLAGGTDTQYF. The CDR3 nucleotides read TGTGCCAGCAACAGACTAGCGGGGGGCACAGATACGCAGTATTTT.

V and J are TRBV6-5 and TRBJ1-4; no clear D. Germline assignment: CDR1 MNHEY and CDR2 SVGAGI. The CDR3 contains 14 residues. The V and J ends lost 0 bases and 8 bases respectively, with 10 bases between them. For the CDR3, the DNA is TGTGCCAGCAGTTACTCCGGCTCGGGGGAAAAACTGTTTTTT. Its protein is CASSYSGSGEKLFF.

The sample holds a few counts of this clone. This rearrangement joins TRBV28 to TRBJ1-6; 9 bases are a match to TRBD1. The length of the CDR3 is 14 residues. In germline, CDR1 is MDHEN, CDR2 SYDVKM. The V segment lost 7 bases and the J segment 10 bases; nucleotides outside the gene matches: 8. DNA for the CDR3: TGTGCCAGCACCCCTGGACAGGGGACCTCACCCCTCCACTTT. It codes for CASTPGQGTSPLHF. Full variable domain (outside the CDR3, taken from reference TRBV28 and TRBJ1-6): DVKVTQSSRYLVKRTGEKVFLECVQDMDHENMFWYRQDPGLGLRLIYFSYDVKMKEKGDIPEGYSVSREKKERFSLILESASTNQTSMYLCASTPGQGTSPLHFGNGTRLTVT.

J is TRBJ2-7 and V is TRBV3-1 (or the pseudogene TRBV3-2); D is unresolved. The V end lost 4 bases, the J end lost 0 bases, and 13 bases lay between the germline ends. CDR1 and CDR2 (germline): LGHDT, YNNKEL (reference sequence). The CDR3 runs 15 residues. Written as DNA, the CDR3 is TGTGCCAGCAGCCCTCTGGGCGCGAGCTCCTACGAGCAGTACTTC. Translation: CASSPLGASSYEQYF.

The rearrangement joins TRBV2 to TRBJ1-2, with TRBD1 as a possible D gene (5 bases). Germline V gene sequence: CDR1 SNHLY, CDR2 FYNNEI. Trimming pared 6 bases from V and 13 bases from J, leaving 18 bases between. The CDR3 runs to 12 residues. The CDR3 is CASRGRGEACTF. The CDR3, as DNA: TGTGCCAGCAGGGGTCGGGGGGAGGCTTGCACCTTC. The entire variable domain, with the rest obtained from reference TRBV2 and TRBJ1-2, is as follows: EPEVTQTPSHQVTQMGQEVILRCVPISNHLYFYWYRQILGQKVEFLVSFYNNEISEKSEIFDDQFSVERPDGSNFTLKIRSTKLEDSAMYFCASRGRGEACTFGSGTRLTVV.

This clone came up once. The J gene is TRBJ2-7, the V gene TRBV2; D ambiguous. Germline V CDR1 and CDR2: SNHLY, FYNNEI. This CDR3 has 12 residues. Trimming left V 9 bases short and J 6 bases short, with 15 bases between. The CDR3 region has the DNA TGTGCCAGTCTGATGACACGGCCCGAGCAGTACTTC. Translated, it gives CASLMTRPEQYF. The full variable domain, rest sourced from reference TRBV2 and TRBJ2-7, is EPEVTQTPSHQVTQMGQEVILRCVPISNHLYFYWYRQILGQKVEFLVSFYNNEISEKSEIFDDQFSVERPDGSNFTLKIRSTKLEDSAMYFCASLMTRPEQYFGPGTRLTVT.

The CDR3 here is CASSGTSAPYTF. The CDR3 nucleotides are TGTGCCAGCAGCGGGACATCGGCGCCCTACACCTTC. The V and J genes are TRBV9 and TRBJ1-2, with D maybe TRBD1 (5 bases). The CDR3 has 12 amino acids. Germline CDR1 SGDLS, CDR2 YYNGEE. V lost 3 bases and J lost 10, with 13 bases in between. Full variable domain (outside the CDR3, taken from reference TRBV9 and TRBJ1-2): DSGVTQTPKHLITATGQRVTLRCSPRSGDLSVYWYQQSLDQGLQFLIQYYNGEERAKGNILERFSAQQFPDLHSELNLSSLELGDSALYFCASSGTSAPYTFGSGTRLTVV.

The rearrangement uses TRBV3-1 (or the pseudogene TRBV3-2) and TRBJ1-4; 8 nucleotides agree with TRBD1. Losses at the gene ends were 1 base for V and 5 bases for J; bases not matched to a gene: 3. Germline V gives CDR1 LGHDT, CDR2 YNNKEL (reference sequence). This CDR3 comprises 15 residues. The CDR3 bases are TGTGCCAGCAGCCAAGCCAGACAGGGGAATGAAAAACTGTTTTTT. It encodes CASSQARQGNEKLFF.

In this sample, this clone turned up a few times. CDR3 bases: TGTGCCAGCAGCCCACTAATGGCGGGGGGAGTTGGTGGCTACACCTTC. Translated, it gives CASSPLMAGGVGGYTF. This chain connects TRBV7-9 to TRBJ1-2, with TRBD1 as a possible D gene (5 bases). Trimming cost V 5 bases and J 7 bases, with 23 bases left between them. This CDR3 is 16 amino acids long. Germline V gene data show CDR1 as SEHNR and CDR2 as FQNEAQ (reference sequence).

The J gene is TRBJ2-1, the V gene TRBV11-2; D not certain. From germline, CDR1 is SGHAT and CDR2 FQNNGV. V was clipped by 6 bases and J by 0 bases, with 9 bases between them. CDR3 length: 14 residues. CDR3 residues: CASRFRSSYNEQFF. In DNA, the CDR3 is TGTGCCAGCAGGTTCCGGAGCTCCTACAATGAGCAGTTCTTC.

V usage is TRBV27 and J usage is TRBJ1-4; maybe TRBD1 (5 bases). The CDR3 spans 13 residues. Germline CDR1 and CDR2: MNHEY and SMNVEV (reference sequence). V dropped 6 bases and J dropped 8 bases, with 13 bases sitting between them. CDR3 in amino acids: CASRLQGSEKLFF. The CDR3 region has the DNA TGTGCCAGCAGGCTCCAGGGCTCCGAAAAACTGTTTTTT.

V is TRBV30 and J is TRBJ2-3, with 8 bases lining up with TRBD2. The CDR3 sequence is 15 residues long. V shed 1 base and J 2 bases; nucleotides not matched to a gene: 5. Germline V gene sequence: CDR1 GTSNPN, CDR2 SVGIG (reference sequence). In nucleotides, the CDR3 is TGTGCCTGGAGTGGCAATAGCGGGGCCACAGATACGCAGTATTTT. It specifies CAWSGNSGATDTQYF. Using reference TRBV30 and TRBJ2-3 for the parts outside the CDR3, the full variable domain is SQTIHQWPATLVQPVGSPLSLECTVEGTSNPNLYWYRQAAGRGLQLLFYSVGIGQISSEVPQNLSASRPQDRQFILSSKKLLLSDSGFYLCAWSGNSGATDTQYFGPGTRLTVL.

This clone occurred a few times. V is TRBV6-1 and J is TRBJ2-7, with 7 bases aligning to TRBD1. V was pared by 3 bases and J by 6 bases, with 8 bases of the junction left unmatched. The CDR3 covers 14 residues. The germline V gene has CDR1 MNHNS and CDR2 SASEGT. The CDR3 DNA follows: TGTGCCAGCAGTGATCTACAGGGGTTGGTCGAGCAGTACTTC. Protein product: CASSDLQGLVEQYF.

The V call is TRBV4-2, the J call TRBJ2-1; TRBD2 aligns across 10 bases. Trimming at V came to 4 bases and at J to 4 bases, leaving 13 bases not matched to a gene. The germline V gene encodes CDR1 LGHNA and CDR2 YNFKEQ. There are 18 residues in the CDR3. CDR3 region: CASSPSRQRGGLYNEQFF. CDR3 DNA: TGTGCCAGCAGCCCCTCAAGGCAGCGGGGGGGCTTATACAATGAGCAGTTCTTC.

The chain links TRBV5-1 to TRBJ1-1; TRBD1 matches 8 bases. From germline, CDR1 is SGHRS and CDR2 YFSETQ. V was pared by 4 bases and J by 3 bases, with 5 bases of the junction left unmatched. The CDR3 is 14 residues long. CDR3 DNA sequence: TGCGCCAGCAGCGGACAGGGAATGGACACTGAAGCTTTCTTT. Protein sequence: CASSGQGMDTEAFF.

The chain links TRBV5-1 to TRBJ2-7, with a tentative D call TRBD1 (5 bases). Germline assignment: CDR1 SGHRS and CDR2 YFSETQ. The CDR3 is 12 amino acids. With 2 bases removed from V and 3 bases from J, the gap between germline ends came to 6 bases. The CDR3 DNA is TGCGCCAGCAGCTTTCAGGGCTACGAGCAGTACTTC. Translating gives CASSFQGYEQYF.

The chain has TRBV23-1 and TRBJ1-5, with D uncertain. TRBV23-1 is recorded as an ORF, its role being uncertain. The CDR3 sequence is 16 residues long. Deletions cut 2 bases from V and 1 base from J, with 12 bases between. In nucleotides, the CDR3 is TGCGCCAGCAGTCAACGTGTGGGAGAGAGCAATCAGCCCCAGCATTTT. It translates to CASSQRVGESNQPQHF.

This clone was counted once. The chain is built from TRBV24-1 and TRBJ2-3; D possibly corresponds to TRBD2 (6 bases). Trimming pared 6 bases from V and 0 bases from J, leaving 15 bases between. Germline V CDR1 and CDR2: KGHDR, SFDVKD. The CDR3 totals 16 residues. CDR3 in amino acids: CATSPGTAVSTDTQYF. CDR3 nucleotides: TGTGCCACCAGTCCCGGGACTGCTGTAAGCACAGATACGCAGTATTTT.

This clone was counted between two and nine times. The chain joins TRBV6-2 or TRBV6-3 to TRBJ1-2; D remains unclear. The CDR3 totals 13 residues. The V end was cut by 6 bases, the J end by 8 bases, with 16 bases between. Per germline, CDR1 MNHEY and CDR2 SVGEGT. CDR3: CASSTTQPGGYTF. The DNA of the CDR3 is TGTGCCAGCAGCACGACTCAACCGGGGGGCTACACCTTC.

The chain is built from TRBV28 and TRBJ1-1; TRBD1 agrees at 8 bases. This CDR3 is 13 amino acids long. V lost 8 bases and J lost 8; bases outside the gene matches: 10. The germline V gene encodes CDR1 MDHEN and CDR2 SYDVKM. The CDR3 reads CASVMAGGEEAFF. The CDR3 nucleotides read TGTGCCAGCGTAATGGCAGGGGGCGAAGAAGCTTTCTTT.

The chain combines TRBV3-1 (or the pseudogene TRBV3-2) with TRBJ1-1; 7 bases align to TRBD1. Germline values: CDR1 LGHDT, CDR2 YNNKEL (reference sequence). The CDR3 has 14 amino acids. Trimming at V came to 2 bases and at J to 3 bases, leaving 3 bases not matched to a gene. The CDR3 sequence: CASSQWDSYTEAFF. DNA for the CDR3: TGTGCCAGCAGCCAATGGGACAGCTACACTGAAGCTTTCTTT.